This TCR beta chain comes out of a study of Ad26.COV2.S vaccination and SARS-CoV-2 variants. Study findings and constraints: Vaccinated individuals (as opposed to placebo recipients) had higher spike-specific TCR breadth.

Assay: immunoSEQ multiplex PCR; the TCRdb copy retains only in-frame clones and omits some. Of roughly 150,000 clones in the sample, 70% to 90% were seen once. This clone was detected only a few times. The antigen is undetermined. CDR1 SGHRS and CDR2 YFSETQ come from the germline V gene. V lost 0 bases and J 0 bases, leaving 6 bases between the germline ends. The CDR3 runs 14 residues. The clonotype was recovered from a human donor who had recovered from COVID-19. Sequences were derived from peripheral blood, sampled after recovery from COVID-19. This chain links TRBV5-1 with TRBJ1-1; a weak D match, TRBD1 (5 bases). Written as DNA, the CDR3 is TGCGCCAGCAGCTTGGGACAGATGAACACTGAAGCTTTCTTT. It codes for CASSLGQMNTEAFF.